This T cell receptor (beta chain) was observed in a study of blood T cell repertoires in COVID-19. The overall study: From the United States, Italy and Spain came samples of acute and convalescent COVID-19. The cDNA or gDNA used as material had been derived from T cells, B-cell-depleted T cells, or PBMCs.

Source study methods: Reference gene primer amplification in the assay estimated nucleated cell counts. Libraries were prepared by immunoSEQ multiplex PCR; TCRdb keeps only in-frame clonotypes and omits some of them. V, J and clone size derive from that table, while D and trimming were established from the DNA sequence. The sample gives 150,000 to 200,000 clones, about 88% of which show up once; roughly 2.5% is in the top ten. Germline V gene lookup returns CDR1 LNHDA and CDR2 SQIVND (reference sequence). This CDR3 has 10 amino acids. The ends were cut back, 9 bases at V and 2 bases at J, with 5 bases in the middle.

Sequenced: peripheral blood. The clonotype was recovered from a man aged 40-55 years with active or convalescent COVID-19. The chain combines TRBV19 with TRBJ2-7, with D unclear. The CDR3 sequence is CARLTYEQYF. The CDR3 coding sequence is TGTGCCAGACTTACCTACGAGCAGTACTTC.